The entry that follows covers one T cell receptor (beta chain) sequence. The sample originates from a study of blood T cell repertoires in COVID-19. Looking at the study overall: The analysed material was cDNA or gDNA that came from T cells, B-cell-depleted T cells, or PBMCs.

Germline V gives CDR1 KGHSH, CDR2 LQKENI. The V segment lost 2 bases and the J segment 7 bases; nucleotides outside the gene matches: 4. The CDR3 loop spans 14 amino acids. Per the original data handling: Nucleated cell counts were estimated from reference gene primer amplification. This table comes from immunoSEQ multiplex PCR, and its TCRdb copy is limited to in-frame clones, with some not included. The V and J calls and clone size are taken from that table; D and trimming were inferred from the DNA. The table includes around 420,000 clones, 70% to 90% detected once. The receptor comes from a woman aged 40 to 49 with acute COVID-19. The chain carries TRBV18 and TRBJ1-5; 8 bases are a match to TRBD1. The source material was PBMCs or T cells enriched from blood (not recorded which). The CDR3 nucleotides read TGTGCCAGCTCACCAGACAGGGGAAGGCAGCCCCAGCATTTT. Its protein product is CASSPDRGRQPQHF.